This paragraph covers one TCR beta chain sequence. This sample is part of a study of hypomethylating agent response in myelodysplastic syndrome. Across the whole study: Patients received azacitidine (about 70% of the 11) or decitabine (3 of 11). Non-responders met neither complete response nor hematologic improvement criteria, which defined response.

The table came from immunoSEQ multiplex PCR; TCRdb's copy has only in-frame clones and leaves some out. The table lists several thousand clones, approximately 78% of them singletons. No T-cell subset sorting was done; bone marrow was analyzed in bulk. This CDR3 region has 13 residues. The ends were cut back, 4 bases at V and 1 base at J, with 8 bases in the middle. Germline V CDR1 and CDR2: SGDLS, YYNGEE. Sequenced material: bone marrow, taken before or after starting hypomethylating agent treatment for myelodysplastic syndrome (not recorded which). The clonotype was recovered from a human donor with myelodysplastic syndrome. The rearrangement uses TRBV9 and TRBJ1-1, with a tentative D call TRBD1 (6 bases). CDR3 nucleotide sequence: TGTGCCAGCAGCACGGGACAGAACACTGAAGCTTTCTTT. This encodes CASSTGQNTEAFF.